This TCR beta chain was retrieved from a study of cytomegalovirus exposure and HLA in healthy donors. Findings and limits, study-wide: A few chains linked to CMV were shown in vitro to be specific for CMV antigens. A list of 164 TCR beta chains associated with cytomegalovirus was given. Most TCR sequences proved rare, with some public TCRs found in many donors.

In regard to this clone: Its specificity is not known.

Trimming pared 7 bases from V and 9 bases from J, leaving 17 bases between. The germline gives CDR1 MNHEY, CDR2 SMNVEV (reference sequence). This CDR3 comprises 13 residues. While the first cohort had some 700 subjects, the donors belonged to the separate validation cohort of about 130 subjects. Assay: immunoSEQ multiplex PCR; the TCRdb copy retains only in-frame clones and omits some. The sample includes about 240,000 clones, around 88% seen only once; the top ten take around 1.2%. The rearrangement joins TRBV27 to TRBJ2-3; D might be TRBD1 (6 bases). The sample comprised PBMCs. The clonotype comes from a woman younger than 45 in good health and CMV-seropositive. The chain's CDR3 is CASKTSPTGTQYF. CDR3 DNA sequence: TGTGCCAGCAAAACTTCCCCGACAGGAACGCAGTATTTT.